This T cell receptor (beta chain) was documented in a study of T cells in Graves' hyperthyroidism and ophthalmopathy (dated by TCRdb to the late 2010s). About the study as a whole: Peripheral blood was sampled at the time of initial diagnosis, prior to any treatment. TCR Vbeta CDR3 sequencing of approximately 140 peripheral blood samples (over 40 ophthalmopathy, 70 to 85 hyperthyroidism and about 17 progressor patients) is reported in the paper. After blood sampling, hyperthyroidism patients were treated with methimazole at a starting dose of 30 mg daily, and ophthalmopathy patients were treated with high-dose intravenous methylprednisolone. The 95 to 100 discovery patients were randomly divided into training and test sets at a 7:3 ratio. A discovery cohort of around 98 patients, roughly 45 with Graves' ophthalmopathy and approximately 60 with stable Graves' hyperthyroidism, was used to find distinguishing TCR V-J signatures. In addition, the study compared T-cell repertoires in thyroid tissue and in blood from about 6 Graves' hyperthyroidism patients. Whether ophthalmopathy could be predicted prospectively was tested in an independent validation cohort made up of 18 to 20 hyperthyroidism patients plus 17 patients who later progressed to ophthalmopathy.

Ophthalmopathy patients had moderately to severely active disease, with a Clinical Activity Score of 3 or more, a NOSPECS grade of 4 or more, and a disease duration of less than 3 months. Exclusion was applied to patients with uncontrolled infections, other autoimmune diseases, pregnancy or lactation. Clinical symptoms, serum thyroxine and TRAb, thyroid ultrasound, and orbital computed tomography formed the basis for the diagnoses. Ficoll-Paque density gradient centrifugation was used to isolate PBMCs from about 10 ml of fresh peripheral blood. Trizol reagent was used to extract total RNA, and RNA quality was then checked on an Agilent 2100 Bioanalyzer. TCR beta CDR3 regions were amplified from RNA transcripts. The TCR CDR3 was subjected to a first round of RT-PCR using the HTBI primer set and the Qiagen OneStep RT-PCR kit. A second multiplex PCR round built the libraries, followed by size selection and purification. The libraries were sequenced on an Illumina HiSeq2000 using paired-end 100 bp reads. Per the original workflow: SOAPnuke was used to process the raw data, removing reads that contained adapters or uncalled bases, had a mean Phred below 15, or lacked an exact match to the constant primer or identifier. High-quality paired reads were merged with COPE v1.2.5, and unique nucleotide sequences were defined as clonotypes. MiTCR v1.1 was used to align clonotypes to the IMGT TRBV, TRBD and TRBJ reference segments. Analysis was restricted to V-J combinations with a frequency above 0.0001, which covered about 99% of repertoires. The TCS score was defined as F50 (clonal expansion) divided by E x V (chaos), with BLOSUM62-based TCRdist calculated between CDR3 peptides within each V-J. Welch's t-statistics and random forest reduced around 550 V-J features to 10 to 15, which were used in a naive Bayes classifier (R e1071). TCRdb itself trimmed the public reads at Q25 with fastp, ran MiXCR and retained productive beta chains. Each CDR3 protein gets just one entry, which takes the most common genes and DNA from the rows behind it. The V and J calls were determined by TCRdb, not by the authors. The sample profile shows about 300,000 distinct CDR3 sequences; approximately 18% of them were found once. In total, the top ten clones hold 39% of the sample.

Overall results and qualifications from the work: In cross-validation, a model built on a 13 V-J signature told ophthalmopathy apart from stable hyperthyroidism with approximately 90% sensitivity and around 84% specificity, and in testing the same model reached 80%/75%. No statistical method was used to fix the sample size in advance, and group allocation was not hidden from the investigators. Most expanded thyroid clonotypes (frequency above 0.001) were also detected in blood, suggesting blood repertoires may reflect thyroid immune responses. During validation, the model predicted progression to ophthalmopathy a median of approximately six months ahead of onset, with around 71% sensitivity and under 85% specificity.

Sequences MNHNS (CDR1) and SASEGT (CDR2) are obtained from the germline V gene. From its cysteine to its phenylalanine, the CDR3 spans 15 amino acids. Only the CDR3 part of the read is kept: 45 bases, read in frame from the first base. Comments on this clonotype: What antigen it recognizes has not been identified. Sequence at one end of the junction differs from germline and may be a read error.

The V and J genes are TRBV6-1 and TRBJ2-7; TRBD1 matches 8 bases in the middle. The sequencing sample was made of blood. The TCR sequence derives from a man between 50 and 59 years old with Graves' ophthalmopathy. The sequence in DNA is TGTGCCACCAGTGATGCGGCAGGGGGCGGATACGAGCAGTACTTC. It translates as CATSDAAGGGYEQYF.